The 18 T cell receptor beta chains in this list originate from one sample, sequenced in a study of PD-L1 blockade in urothelial cancer. Sequencing was performed with immunoSEQ multiplex PCR; in TCRdb, only in-frame clones are kept and a portion is missing. The sample shows 100,000 or so clones, approximately 86% of them seen only once. The sequencing here drew on PBMCs, taken around atezolizumab (anti-PD-L1) treatment. The receptor source for this set is a man in his forties or fifties with urothelial cancer.

J is TRBJ2-5 and V is TRBV7-6; 10 bases fit TRBD2. The CDR3 runs to 18 residues. CDR1 is SGHVS, CDR2 FNYEAQ, per germline. With 3 bases clipped from V and 5 bases from J, the junction kept 15 bases outside the gene matches. Written as DNA, the CDR3 is TGTGCCAGCAGCTTTCTTTCTAGCGGGAGCGGACAGGAGGAGACCCAGTACTTC. It codes for CASSFLSSGSGQEETQYF. Filled out from reference TRBV7-6 and TRBJ2-5, the complete variable domain reads GAGVSQSPRYKVTKRGQDVALRCDPISGHVSLYWYRQALGQGPEFLTYFNYEAQQDKSGLPNDRFSAERPEGSISTLTIQRTEQRDSAMYRCASSFLSSGSGQEETQYFGPGTRLLVL.

J is TRBJ1-1 and V is TRBV19; no reliable D call. The CDR3 spans 12 residues. CDR1 LNHDA and CDR2 SQIVND come from the germline V gene (reference sequence). V was pared by 7 bases and J by 1 base, with 7 bases between. CDR3 sequence (DNA): TGTGCCAGTAAAGGAGAGAACACTGAAGCTTTCTTT. Residues: CASKGENTEAFF.

This clone was observed a single time. The gene calls are TRBV30 and TRBJ2-2, with 8 bases identical to TRBD1. The CDR3 extends over 15 amino acids. The ends lost 0 bases at V and 7 bases at J; junction bases unmatched: 7. Germline values: CDR1 GTSNPN, CDR2 SVGIG (reference sequence). The CDR3 loop reads CAWSVGTGHFGELFF. The CDR3 bases are TGTGCCTGGAGTGTAGGGACAGGTCATTTCGGGGAGCTGTTTTTT.

This clone appeared a single time. Here the CDR3 reads CASSAQGRLEKLFF. CDR3 nucleotides: TGTGCCAGCAGTGCACAGGGGAGGTTGGAAAAACTGTTTTTT. The rearrangement joins TRBV28 to TRBJ1-4, with 7 positions matching TRBD1. J was trimmed by 8 bases and V by 5 bases; bases with no gene match: 8. Germline V gives CDR1 MDHEN, CDR2 SYDVKM. The CDR3 contains 14 residues.

The chain has TRBV5-1 and TRBJ2-7; 9 positions agree with TRBD2. Unmatched junction bases numbered 13, after V lost 0 bases and J lost 6 bases. This CDR3 is 17 amino acids long. Per the germline V gene, CDR1 is SGHRS and CDR2 is YFSETQ. The CDR3 DNA is TGCGCCAGCAGCTTGGGCAGACTAGCGGATCGGGTCCCCGAGCAGTACTTC. Protein product: CASSLGRLADRVPEQYF.

The chain is built from TRBV7-9 and TRBJ1-1; D unresolved. Germline CDR1 SEHNR, CDR2 FQNEAQ (reference sequence). The V gene lost 3 bases and the J gene lost 2 bases, with 7 bases spanning the gap. This CDR3 spans 13 amino acids. The DNA of the CDR3 is TGTGCCAGCAGCTTCCTAAAAAACACTGAAGCTTTCTTT. Translation gives CASSFLKNTEAFF.

The chain couples TRBV27 to TRBJ2-1; a possible D gene is TRBD2 (6 bases). The CDR3 sequence is 14 residues long. Germline V lookup: CDR1 MNHEY, CDR2 SMNVEV (reference sequence). Trimming removed 6 bases at V and 2 bases at J, with 11 bases between. The CDR3 DNA reads TGTGCCAGCAGCAGCGGGCGAACCTACAATGAGCAGTTCTTC. Protein sequence: CASSSGRTYNEQFF.

This clone has only a few counts. The chain has TRBV19 and TRBJ2-7, with D maybe TRBD1 (6 bases). The germline V gene encodes CDR1 LNHDA and CDR2 SQIVND (reference sequence). With 5 bases removed from V and 3 bases from J, the gap between germline ends came to 11 bases. This CDR3 has 13 residues. CDR3 loop: CASSPTGLYEQYF. For the CDR3, the DNA is TGTGCCAGTAGTCCTACAGGGCTCTACGAGCAGTACTTC.

The chain uses TRBV10-3 and TRBJ2-1; 8 bases align to TRBD2. The germline gives CDR1 ENHRY, CDR2 SYGVKD. The ends lost 6 bases at V and 6 bases at J; junction bases unmatched: 4. The CDR3 length is 13 residues. The CDR3 spells CAIRLADRNEQFF. CDR3 nucleotide sequence: TGTGCCATCAGACTAGCGGACCGCAATGAGCAGTTCTTC.

The chain links TRBV7-9 to TRBJ2-7; D is ambiguous. Between the trimmed V and J ends, which lost 5 bases and 2 bases, there was a span of 10 bases. The CDR3 has 13 residues. CDR1 and CDR2 from the germline V gene are SEHNR and FQNEAQ (reference sequence). The CDR3 DNA reads TGTGCCAGCAGCCCGGGTTACACCTACGAGCAGTACTTC. This codes for CASSPGYTYEQYF.

CDR3 bases: TGTGCCAGCAGCCCGGGACAGCTTAGCACAGATACGCAGTATTTT. Protein: CASSPGQLSTDTQYF. The chain links TRBV5-4 to TRBJ2-3, with 7 bases identical to TRBD1. J gave up 0 bases and V 4 bases, and 5 bases lay outside the gene matches. The CDR3 contains 15 residues. Germline V lookup: CDR1 SGHNT, CDR2 YYREEE (reference sequence).

The chain recombines TRBV28 with TRBJ1-6; tentatively, D is TRBD1 (5 bases). Per the germline V gene, CDR1 is MDHEN and CDR2 is SYDVKM. The CDR3 covers 12 residues. Trimming removed 3 bases from V and 9 bases from J, with 6 bases in between. Written as DNA, the CDR3 is TGTGCCAGCAGTTTTAGGGGTTCACCCCTCCACTTT. It encodes CASSFRGSPLHF.

This clone was counted once. CDR3 nucleotides: TGTGCAAGTCGCCCGCGACCGGGACAGGGGACTCACAATGAGCAGTTCTTC. As protein: CASRPRPGQGTHNEQFF. The chain combines TRBV12-2 with TRBJ2-1; TRBD1 is the table's D call, not checked against the DNA. TRBV12-2 constitutes a pseudogene. CDR3 length: 17 residues.

V is TRBV5-1 and J is TRBJ2-5, with D uncertain. V was shortened by 0 bases and J by 1 base, with 4 bases between the two germline ends. Germline loops: CDR1 SGHRS, CDR2 YFSETQ. The CDR3 runs 13 residues. In nucleotides, the CDR3 is TGCGCCAGCAGCTTGGACAGCCAAGAGACCCAGTACTTC. Translated: CASSLDSQETQYF.

This rearrangement joins TRBV19 to TRBJ1-2; 7 bases match TRBD1. The V and J ends lost 5 bases and 8 bases, in that order; junction bases with no gene match: 8. The CDR3 runs 13 residues. The germline V gene has CDR1 LNHDA and CDR2 SQIVND (reference sequence). CDR3 sequence (DNA): TGTGCCAGTAGTCTCGGGACAGTCGGCGGCTACACCTTC. It encodes CASSLGTVGGYTF.

This clone was recorded a few times. J is TRBJ1-5 and V is TRBV18; TRBD1 aligns across 8 bases. This CDR3 has 16 amino acids. Germline V gene lookup returns CDR1 KGHSH and CDR2 LQKENI. The V gene end was trimmed by 4 bases and the J gene end by 4 bases; junction bases not matched to a gene: 9. The DNA for the CDR3 is TGTGCCAGCTCACTCGGACAGGGCCACAATAATCAGCCCCAGCATTTT. It specifies CASSLGQGHNNQPQHF. Filled out from reference TRBV18 and TRBJ1-5, the complete variable domain reads NAGVMQNPRHLVRRRGQEARLRCSPMKGHSHVYWYRQLPEEGLKFMVYLQKENIIDESGMPKERFSAEFPKEGPSILRIQQVVRGDSAAYFCASSLGQGHNNQPQHFGDGTRLSIL.

This clone was seen just once. J is TRBJ2-7 and V is TRBV15, with 7 positions matching TRBD1. CDR1 and CDR2 (germline): LNHNV, YYDKDF (reference sequence). The CDR3 is made up of 14 amino acids. J gave up 3 bases and V 1 base, and 3 bases lay outside the gene matches. CDR3 region: CATSRAGDSYEQYF. The CDR3 bases are TGTGCCACCAGCAGAGCCGGGGACAGCTACGAGCAGTACTTC.

The chain has TRBV5-4 and TRBJ2-1; 11 nucleotides line up with TRBD2. Germline V lookup: CDR1 SGHNT, CDR2 YYREEE (reference sequence). The CDR3 contains 17 residues. J lost 0 bases, V lost 5 bases, and 7 bases had no gene match. The CDR3 DNA reads as TGTGCCAGCAGAACTAGCGGGGGACTGTTCTCCTACAATGAGCAGTTCTTC. Translation gives CASRTSGGLFSYNEQFF.